This T cell receptor beta chain was captured by sequencing in a study of blood T cell repertoires in COVID-19. Overall study context: Sites in the United States, Italy and Spain provided acute and convalescent COVID-19 samples.

Profiled with immunoSEQ multiplex PCR; TCRdb holds only in-frame clones, not every one. Of 70,000 to 85,000 clones listed, about 88% are singletons. The CDR3 is made up of 14 amino acids. Germline V gives CDR1 ENHRY, CDR2 SYGVKD. V was clipped by 6 bases and J by 6 bases; unmatched bases: 5. The rearrangement uses TRBV10-3 and TRBJ2-2; TRBD2 matches 9 bases. This receptor was identified in a human donor in a cohort sampled during active COVID-19. The sequenced sample was peripheral blood. Written as DNA, the CDR3 is TGTGCCATCAGCGGGACTAGCTTTCCCGGGGAGCTGTTTTTT. Translated: CAISGTSFPGELFF.